The 8 T cell receptor beta chains below all came from one sample that was sequenced in a study of blood T cell repertoires in COVID-19. Measured with immunoSEQ multiplex PCR; TCRdb has only the in-frame clones, and not every one. The sample contains over 200,000 clones, around nine tenths of which appear only once. The sample was peripheral blood. These receptors all stem from a woman aged 40 to 50 with acute or convalescent COVID-19.

The chain recombines TRBV4-1 with TRBJ2-5; 10 nucleotides agree with TRBD2. The CDR3 extends over 15 amino acids. Germline V gene sequence: CDR1 MGHRA, CDR2 YSYEKL. The V gene end was trimmed by 5 bases and the J gene end by 2 bases; junction bases not matched to a gene: 5. The CDR3 protein is CASSRASGGQETQYF. CDR3 nucleotides: TGCGCCAGCAGCAGGGCTAGCGGGGGACAAGAGACCCAGTACTTC.

J is TRBJ2-6 and V is TRBV9; 7 nucleotides match TRBD1. The trim removed 3 bases at V and 1 base at J, leaving 7 bases unmatched. Looked up from germline, CDR1 is SGDLS and CDR2 is YYNGEE. The CDR3 sequence is 17 residues long. The CDR3 loop reads CASSGTGSVSGANVLTF. CDR3 bases: TGTGCCAGCAGCGGGACAGGATCGGTGTCTGGGGCCAACGTCCTGACTTTC.

The chain recombines TRBV11-3 with TRBJ2-1; 9 positions match TRBD1. V trimming: 6 bases; J trimming: 8 bases; junction bases outside the gene matches: 14. Germline-derived CDR1 and CDR2 are SGHNT and YENEEA. This CDR3 is built from 16 residues. CDR3 sequence: CASSRRGQGLFDEQFF. For the CDR3, the DNA is TGTGCCAGCAGTCGCCGCGGACAGGGGTTGTTCGATGAGCAGTTCTTC.

This chain links TRBV5-1 with TRBJ2-3, with D unresolved. The germline V and J ends were trimmed by 4 bases and 1 base, with 7 bases remaining between them. CDR3 length equals 13 residues. Germline V lookup: CDR1 SGHRS, CDR2 YFSETQ. Written as DNA, the CDR3 is TGCGCCAGCAGCCTACCGGGCACAGATACGCAGTATTTT. It codes for CASSLPGTDTQYF. The whole variable domain, filled in from reference TRBV5-1 and TRBJ2-3, reads KAGVTQTPRYLIKTRGQQVTLSCSPISGHRSVSWYQQTPGQGLQFLFEYFSETQRNKGNFPGRFSGRQFSNSRSEMNVSTLELGDSALYLCASSLPGTDTQYFGPGTRLTVL.

This chain connects TRBV6-2 or TRBV6-3 to TRBJ2-5; 10 nucleotides match TRBD2. This CDR3 has 14 amino acids. Looked up from germline, CDR1 is MNHEY and CDR2 is SVGEGT. V lost 4 bases, J lost 4 bases, and 3 bases stayed unmatched. The CDR3 is CASSSSGGVETQYF. The CDR3, as DNA: TGTGCCAGCAGTTCCAGCGGGGGGGTAGAGACCCAGTACTTC.

This clone occurred once. J is TRBJ2-3 and V is TRBV3-1 (or the pseudogene TRBV3-2), with D perhaps matching TRBD2 (6 bases). CDR3 length: 18 residues. With 5 bases removed from V and 3 bases from J, the gap between germline ends came to 24 bases. Germline lookup yields CDR1 LGHDT and CDR2 YNNKEL (reference sequence). The CDR3 protein is CASSTRDFSSRYTDTQYF. Here the CDR3 DNA reads TGTGCCAGCAGCACCCGGGACTTCTCCTCGAGGTATACAGATACGCAGTATTTT.

CDR3 loop: CASSPGPGTGAGYTF. CDR3 DNA: TGCGCCAGCAGCCCAGGTCCCGGGACAGGGGCCGGCTACACCTTC. This sequence joins TRBV5-1 and TRBJ1-2; the match to TRBD1 covers 10 bases. Germline V gives CDR1 SGHRS, CDR2 YFSETQ. The CDR3 sequence is 15 residues long. V lost 4 bases to trimming and J lost 8 bases; unmatched junction nucleotides: 11.

This chain joins TRBV7-2 and TRBJ2-2, with 10 positions matching TRBD2. The V segment lost 1 base and the J segment 5 bases; nucleotides outside the gene matches: 1. The V gene's germline CDR1 is SGHTA and CDR2 FQGNSA. The CDR3 has 15 amino acids. This chain's CDR3 is CASSLVAGGTGELFF. For the CDR3, the DNA is TGTGCCAGCAGCTTAGTAGCGGGGGGAACCGGGGAGCTGTTTTTT. Full variable domain (remainder filled in from reference TRBV7-2 and TRBJ2-2): GAGVSQSPSNKVTEKGKDVELRCDPISGHTALYWYRQSLGQGLEFLIYFQGNSAPDKSGLPSDRFSAERTGGSVSTLTIQRTQQEDSAVYLCASSLVAGGTGELFFGEGSRLTVL.